This entry lists 19 T cell receptor beta chains sequenced from one sample in a study of blood T cell repertoires in COVID-19. Assay used: immunoSEQ multiplex PCR; TCRdb lists only in-frame clones, some missing. The table has some 200,000 clones, 84% seen once. The sequenced sample was peripheral blood. These receptors were obtained from a man aged 25 to 45 with active or convalescent COVID-19.

The chain combines TRBV19 with TRBJ2-7; a weak D match, TRBD1 (6 bases). The germline CDR1 and CDR2 sequences are LNHDA and SQIVND (reference sequence). The CDR3 has 15 residues. Between the trimmed V and J ends, which lost 0 bases and 1 base, there was a span of 10 bases. The CDR3 region has the DNA TGTGCCAGTAGTATAGAGGGGACACATTCCTACGAGCAGTACTTC. This translates into CASSIEGTHSYEQYF.

This sequence joins TRBV3-1 (or the pseudogene TRBV3-2) and TRBJ2-5; 7 bases are shared with TRBD2. The germline CDR1 and CDR2 sequences are LGHDT and YNNKEL (reference sequence). The CDR3 runs 13 residues. Trimming removed 5 bases from V and 3 bases from J; junction bases left unmatched: 3. CDR3 nucleotides: TGTGCCAGCAGCAGGCTAGCGGAAGAGACCCAGTACTTC. Its protein product is CASSRLAEETQYF.

The rearrangement joins TRBV7-2 to TRBJ2-1; possibly TRBD2 for D (5 bases). Looked up from germline, CDR1 is SGHTA and CDR2 is FQGNSA. This CDR3 is 14 amino acids long. Trimming shortened V by 0 bases and J by 6 bases, and 9 bases separated the two germline ends. The CDR3 DNA reads as TGTGCCAGCAGCTTAGCTAGCGTCGCCAATGAGCAGTTCTTC. Translated: CASSLASVANEQFF.

The rearrangement joins TRBV7-6 to TRBJ2-2, with TRBD1 matching 12 bases. The CDR3 loop spans 15 amino acids. Germline V gene sequence: CDR1 SGHVS, CDR2 FNYEAQ. With 5 bases clipped from V and 5 bases from J, the junction kept 3 bases outside the gene matches. In DNA form, the CDR3 reads TGTGCCAGCAGCAAGGGACAGGGGGCGACCGGGGAGCTGTTTTTT. The encoded protein is CASSKGQGATGELFF.

In nucleotides, the CDR3 is TGTGCCAGTAGTCCCCTAGATCAGCCCCAGCATTTT. Protein sequence: CASSPLDQPQHF. The chain joins TRBV19 to TRBJ1-5; no firm D call. This CDR3 region has 12 residues. V lost 5 bases and J 5 bases, leaving 7 bases between the germline ends. CDR1 is LNHDA, CDR2 SQIVND, per germline (reference sequence).

V usage is TRBV27 and J usage is TRBJ2-2; D not resolved. V lost 3 bases and J 5 bases, leaving 7 bases between the germline ends. CDR1 and CDR2 from the germline V gene are MNHEY and SMNVEV (reference sequence). The CDR3 spans 13 residues. The CDR3 region is CASSFSRTGELFF. The CDR3 DNA follows: TGTGCCAGCAGTTTCTCTAGAACCGGGGAGCTGTTTTTT.

The CDR3: CATSTAPGQGVSGANVLTF. Written as DNA, the CDR3 is TGTGCCACCAGTACAGCCCCGGGACAGGGGGTCTCTGGGGCCAACGTCCTGACTTTC. The chain recombines TRBV24-1 with TRBJ2-6; 11 nucleotides align to TRBD1. The CDR3 has 19 residues. Germline loops: CDR1 KGHDR, CDR2 SFDVKD. The V gene end was trimmed by 6 bases and the J gene end by 0 bases; junction bases not matched to a gene: 9.

V usage is TRBV6-5 and J usage is TRBJ1-2, with D possibly matching TRBD1 (5 bases). The CDR3 length is 13 residues. In germline, CDR1 is MNHEY, CDR2 SVGAGI. Trimming cost V 7 bases and J 7 bases, with 16 bases left between them. In DNA form, the CDR3 reads TGTGCCAGCACCCCCGGCGGGGGGACTGGCTACACCTTC. As protein: CASTPGGGTGYTF.

The V call is TRBV7-2, the J call TRBJ1-5; 8 bases are shared with TRBD1. This CDR3 comprises 15 residues. Germline CDR1 is SGHTA and CDR2 is FQGNSA. Trimming took 5 bases from V and 5 from J; bases not matched to a gene: 8. The CDR3 protein is CASSVGQVEDQPQHF. The CDR3, as DNA: TGTGCCAGCAGCGTGGGACAGGTGGAGGATCAGCCCCAGCATTTT.

CDR3 loop: CASSKTTGSYEQYF. The CDR3 region has the DNA TGTGCCAGCAGTAAAACGACAGGGTCCTACGAGCAGTACTTC. V is TRBV6-5 and J is TRBJ2-7; 7 bases match TRBD1. The ends lost 5 bases at V and 1 base at J; junction bases unmatched: 5. CDR3 size: 14 residues. CDR1 is MNHEY, CDR2 SVGAGI, per germline.

CDR3 bases: TGTGCCAGGGGCGGCGGGGGGGAGCAGTTCTTC. Translation: CARGGGGEQFF. J is TRBJ2-1 and V is TRBV12-3 or TRBV12-4; the match to TRBD2 covers 8 bases. CDR3 length equals 11 residues. The ends lost 9 bases at V and 10 bases at J; junction bases unmatched: 5.

The J gene is TRBJ1-5, the V gene TRBV28; the D gene is possibly TRBD1 (6 bases). The CDR3 extends over 16 amino acids. Trimming took off 4 bases at V and 4 bases at J, with 17 bases between the two ends. Germline V gene sequence: CDR1 MDHEN, CDR2 SYDVKM. The CDR3 loop is CASSSPKQGPNQPQHF. DNA of the CDR3: TGTGCCAGCAGTTCCCCCAAACAGGGTCCTAATCAGCCCCAGCATTTT.

The V gene is TRBV28, the J gene TRBJ2-1; 8 positions match TRBD2. Germline V lookup: CDR1 MDHEN, CDR2 SYDVKM. This CDR3 has 13 amino acids. Losses at the gene ends were 6 bases for V and 3 bases for J; bases not matched to a gene: 1. CDR3 residues: CASSGGGYNEQFF. The CDR3 DNA follows: TGTGCCAGCAGCGGGGGGGGCTACAATGAGCAGTTCTTC.

This sequence joins TRBV14 and TRBJ2-7; the match to TRBD1 covers 9 bases. Germline values: CDR1 SGHDN, CDR2 FVKESK. Trimming removed 6 bases from V and 0 bases from J; junction bases left unmatched: 9. This CDR3 has 16 residues. DNA of the CDR3: TGTGCCAGCAGTCAACGTGGACAGGGGCTCTCCTACGAGCAGTACTTC. The encoded protein is CASSQRGQGLSYEQYF.

The chain carries TRBV27 and TRBJ2-7; 11 positions agree with TRBD2. Germline assignment: CDR1 MNHEY and CDR2 SMNVEV (reference sequence). This CDR3 comprises 14 residues. J gave up 5 bases and V 4 bases, and 4 bases lay outside the gene matches. CDR3 loop: CASSYLAGGDEQYF. CDR3 coding DNA: TGTGCCAGCAGTTACCTAGCGGGAGGTGACGAGCAGTACTTC.

The V gene is TRBV7-2, the J gene TRBJ2-7; 11 bases are a match to TRBD2. V was clipped by 5 bases and J by 3 bases; unmatched bases: 6. CDR1 SGHTA and CDR2 FQGNSA come from the germline V gene. The CDR3 is made up of 15 amino acids. The CDR3 sequence: CASSQGTSGHYEQYF. Here the CDR3 DNA reads TGTGCCAGCAGCCAGGGGACTAGCGGACACTACGAGCAGTACTTC.

The chain employs TRBV5-1 and TRBJ1-1; D not resolved. The CDR3 runs 15 residues. CDR1 and CDR2 (germline): SGHRS, YFSETQ. The ends were cut back, 0 bases at V and 6 bases at J, with 15 bases in the middle. The CDR3 here is CASSLVAGQTSEAFF. The CDR3 DNA sequence: TGCGCCAGCAGCTTGGTCGCAGGTCAGACCTCTGAAGCTTTCTTT.

The rearrangement uses TRBV7-9 and TRBJ2-1; 9 bases line up with TRBD2. With 5 bases clipped from V and 8 bases from J, the junction kept 13 bases outside the gene matches. CDR3 length equals 16 residues. Germline CDR1 is SEHNR and CDR2 is FQNEAQ (reference sequence). Written as DNA, the CDR3 is TGTGCCAGCAGCCCCTCGCGGGGGGGTGTCGCGGATGAGCAGTTCTTC. Protein product: CASSPSRGGVADEQFF.

This clone was seen a handful of times. This chain uses TRBV7-2 with TRBJ2-3; perhaps TRBD2 as D (6 bases). With 2 bases removed from V and 1 base from J, the gap between germline ends came to 13 bases. The CDR3 loop spans 16 amino acids. The germline CDR1 and CDR2 sequences are SGHTA and FQGNSA. For the CDR3, the DNA is TGTGCCAGCAGCTTATCGGGCGGCGGGGGCACAGATACGCAGTATTTT. Its translation: CASSLSGGGGTDTQYF.